This TCR beta chain was sequenced in a study of blood T cell repertoires in COVID-19. Assay: immunoSEQ multiplex PCR; the TCRdb copy retains only in-frame clones and omits some. The data hold 250,000 or so clones, with about 90% observed a single time. A single count supports this clone. The specimen was peripheral blood. The TCR was taken from a man younger than 30 with active or convalescent COVID-19.

The DNA for the CDR3 is TGTGCCAGCAGCTTTCAAGCGGGGGGGGACACCGGGGAGCTGTTTTTT. Translating it yields CASSFQAGGDTGELFF. The V gene is TRBV7-9, the J gene TRBJ2-2, with 10 positions matching TRBD2. Germline CDR1 is SEHNR and CDR2 is FQNEAQ (reference sequence). This CDR3 is built from 16 residues. The ends lost 3 bases at V and 3 bases at J; junction bases unmatched: 4.